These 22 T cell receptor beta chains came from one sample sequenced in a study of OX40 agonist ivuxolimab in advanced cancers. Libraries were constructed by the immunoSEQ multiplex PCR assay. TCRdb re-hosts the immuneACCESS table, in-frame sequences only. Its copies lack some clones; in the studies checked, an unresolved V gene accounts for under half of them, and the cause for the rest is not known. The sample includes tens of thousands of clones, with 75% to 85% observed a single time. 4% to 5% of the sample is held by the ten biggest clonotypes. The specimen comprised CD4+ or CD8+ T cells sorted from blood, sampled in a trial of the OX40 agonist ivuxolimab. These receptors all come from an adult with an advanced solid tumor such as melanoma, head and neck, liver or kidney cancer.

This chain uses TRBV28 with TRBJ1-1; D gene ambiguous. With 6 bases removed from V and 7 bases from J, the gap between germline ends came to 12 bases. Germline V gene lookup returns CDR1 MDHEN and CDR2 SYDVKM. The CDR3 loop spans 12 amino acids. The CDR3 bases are TGTGCCAGCAGCCAGACGGCCCTTGAAGCTTTCTTT. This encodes CASSQTALEAFF.

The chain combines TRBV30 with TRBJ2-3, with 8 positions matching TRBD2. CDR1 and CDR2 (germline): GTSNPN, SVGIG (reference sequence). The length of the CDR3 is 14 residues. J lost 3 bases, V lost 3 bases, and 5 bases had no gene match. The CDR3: CAWRTSGGTDTQYF. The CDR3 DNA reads TGTGCCTGGAGGACGAGCGGGGGTACAGATACGCAGTATTTT.

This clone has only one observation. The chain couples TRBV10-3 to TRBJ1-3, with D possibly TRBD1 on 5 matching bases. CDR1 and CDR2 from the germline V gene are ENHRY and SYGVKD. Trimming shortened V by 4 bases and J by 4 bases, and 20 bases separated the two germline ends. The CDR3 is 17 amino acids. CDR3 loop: CAISAAAGGVSGNTIYF. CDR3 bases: TGTGCCATCAGTGCTGCTGCGGGGGGGGTATCCGGAAACACCATATATTTT.

The CDR3 DNA reads TGTGCCAGCAGCTACGACAGTTATAATTCACCCCTCCACTTT. Translated: CASSYDSYNSPLHF. The chain carries TRBV5-4 and TRBJ1-6; the D gene is possibly TRBD1 (5 bases). Germline V lookup: CDR1 SGHNT, CDR2 YYREEE (reference sequence). V lost 3 bases and J 4 bases, leaving 8 bases between the germline ends. The CDR3 spans 14 residues. Combining the CDR3 with reference TRBV5-4 and TRBJ1-6 gives the whole variable domain ETGVTQSPTHLIKTRGQQVTLRCSSQSGHNTVSWYQQALGQGPQFIFQYYREEENGRGNFPPRFSGLQFPNYSSELNVNALELDDSALYLCASSYDSYNSPLHFGNGTRLTVT.

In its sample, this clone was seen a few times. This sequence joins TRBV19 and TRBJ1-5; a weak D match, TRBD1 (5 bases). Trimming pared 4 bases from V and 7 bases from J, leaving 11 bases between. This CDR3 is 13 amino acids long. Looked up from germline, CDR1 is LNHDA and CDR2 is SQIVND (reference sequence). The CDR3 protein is CASSTQGWQPQHF. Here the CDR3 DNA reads TGTGCCAGTAGTACCCAGGGTTGGCAGCCCCAGCATTTT.

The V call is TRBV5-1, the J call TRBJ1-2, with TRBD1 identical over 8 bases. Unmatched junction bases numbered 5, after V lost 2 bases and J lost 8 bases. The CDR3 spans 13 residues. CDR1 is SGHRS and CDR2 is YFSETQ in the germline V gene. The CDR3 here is CASSFGTGGGYTF. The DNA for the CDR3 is TGCGCCAGCAGCTTCGGGACAGGTGGAGGCTACACCTTC.

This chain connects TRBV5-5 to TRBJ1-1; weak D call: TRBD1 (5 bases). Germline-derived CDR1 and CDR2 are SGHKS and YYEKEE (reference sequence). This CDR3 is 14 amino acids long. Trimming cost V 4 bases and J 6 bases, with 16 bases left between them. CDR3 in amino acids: CASSPPLAGAEAFF. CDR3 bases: TGTGCCAGCAGCCCCCCCCTGGCGGGGGCTGAAGCTTTCTTT. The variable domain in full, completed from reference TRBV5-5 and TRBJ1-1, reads DAGVTQSPTHLIKTRGQQVTLRCSPISGHKSVSWYQQVLGQGPQFIFQYYEKEERGRGNFPDRFSARQFPNYSSELNVNALLLGDSALYLCASSPPLAGAEAFFGQGTRLTVV.

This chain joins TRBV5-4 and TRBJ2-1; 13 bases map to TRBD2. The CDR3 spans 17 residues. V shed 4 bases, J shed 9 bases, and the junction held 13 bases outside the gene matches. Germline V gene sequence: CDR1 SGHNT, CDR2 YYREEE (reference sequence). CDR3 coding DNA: TGTGCCAGCAGCCCTATCCGTGGACTAGCGGGAGAGGGTGAGCAGTTCTTC. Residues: CASSPIRGLAGEGEQFF.

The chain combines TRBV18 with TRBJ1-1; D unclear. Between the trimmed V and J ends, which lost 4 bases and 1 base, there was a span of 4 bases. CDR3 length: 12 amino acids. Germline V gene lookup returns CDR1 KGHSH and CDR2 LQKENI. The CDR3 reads CASSRKNTEAFF. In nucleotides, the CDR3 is TGTGCCAGCTCACGTAAGAACACTGAAGCTTTCTTT.

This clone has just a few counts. In DNA, the CDR3 is TGTGCCAGCAGTTCCCGTTTCCGGACAGGTGGCTACGAGCAGTACTTC. Translated: CASSSRFRTGGYEQYF. The chain links TRBV6-5 to TRBJ2-7, with 7 bases aligning to TRBD1. V dropped 4 bases and J dropped 3; count of bases not matched to a gene: 12. Germline V lookup: CDR1 MNHEY, CDR2 SVGAGI. The CDR3 runs to 16 residues.

CDR3 DNA sequence: TGTGCCATCGCCGGGACAGCATCCCAAGAGACCCAGTACTTC. This sequence encodes CAIAGTASQETQYF. The chain joins TRBV10-3 to TRBJ2-5; 7 bases are a match to TRBD1. The CDR3 covers 14 residues. Germline CDR1 and CDR2: ENHRY and SYGVKD. Trimming at V came to 8 bases and at J to 1 base, leaving 7 bases not matched to a gene.

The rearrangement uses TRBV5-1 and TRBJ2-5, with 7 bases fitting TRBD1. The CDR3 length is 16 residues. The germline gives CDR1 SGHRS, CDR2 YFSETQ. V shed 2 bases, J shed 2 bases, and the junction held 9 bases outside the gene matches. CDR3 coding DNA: TGCGCCAGCAGCTTAACTGGGACAGTGACACAAGAGACCCAGTACTTC. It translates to CASSLTGTVTQETQYF.

The CDR3 nucleotides are TGTGCCACCAGCAGAGATTTGACTGGTGACGAGCAGTACTTC. Protein product: CATSRDLTGDEQYF. The genes are TRBV15 and TRBJ2-7; no clear D. Per germline, CDR1 LNHNV and CDR2 YYDKDF (reference sequence). CDR3 length: 14 residues. V lost 0 bases, J lost 5 bases, and 11 bases lay in between.

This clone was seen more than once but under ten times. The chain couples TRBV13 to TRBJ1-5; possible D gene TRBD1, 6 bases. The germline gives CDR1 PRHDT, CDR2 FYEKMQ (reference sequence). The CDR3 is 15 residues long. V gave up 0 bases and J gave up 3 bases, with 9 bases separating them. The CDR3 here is CASSLGRGINQPQHF. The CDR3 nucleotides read TGTGCCAGCAGCTTAGGCAGGGGCATCAATCAGCCCCAGCATTTT.

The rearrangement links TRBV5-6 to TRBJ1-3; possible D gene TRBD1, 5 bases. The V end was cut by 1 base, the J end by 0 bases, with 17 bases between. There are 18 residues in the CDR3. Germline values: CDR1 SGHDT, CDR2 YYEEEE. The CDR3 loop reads CASSLYGGTTYSGNTIYF. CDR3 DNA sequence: TGTGCCAGCAGCTTGTACGGGGGGACTACCTACTCTGGAAACACCATATATTTT. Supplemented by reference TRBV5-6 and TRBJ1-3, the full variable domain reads DAGVTQSPTHLIKTRGQQVTLRCSPKSGHDTVSWYQQALGQGPQFIFQYYEEEERQRGNFPDRFSGHQFPNYSSELNVNALLLGDSALYLCASSLYGGTTYSGNTIYFGEGSWLTVV.

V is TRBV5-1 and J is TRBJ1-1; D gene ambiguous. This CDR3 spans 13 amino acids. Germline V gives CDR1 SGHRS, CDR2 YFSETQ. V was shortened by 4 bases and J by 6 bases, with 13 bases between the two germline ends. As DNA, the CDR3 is TGCGCCAGCAGCCCAATAAGCAGGTCTGAAGCTTTCTTT. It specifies CASSPISRSEAFF.

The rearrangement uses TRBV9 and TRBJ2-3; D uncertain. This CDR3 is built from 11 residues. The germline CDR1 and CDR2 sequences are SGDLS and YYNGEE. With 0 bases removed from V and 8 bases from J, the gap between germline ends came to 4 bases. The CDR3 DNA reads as TGTGCCAGCAGCGTAGATCGTACGCAGTATTTT. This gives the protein CASSVDRTQYF.

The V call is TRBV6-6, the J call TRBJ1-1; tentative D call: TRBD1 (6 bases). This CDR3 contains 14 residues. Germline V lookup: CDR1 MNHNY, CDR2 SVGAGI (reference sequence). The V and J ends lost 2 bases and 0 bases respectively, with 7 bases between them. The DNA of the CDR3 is TGTGCCAGCAGTTACGGGACATTGAACACTGAAGCTTTCTTT. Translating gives CASSYGTLNTEAFF.

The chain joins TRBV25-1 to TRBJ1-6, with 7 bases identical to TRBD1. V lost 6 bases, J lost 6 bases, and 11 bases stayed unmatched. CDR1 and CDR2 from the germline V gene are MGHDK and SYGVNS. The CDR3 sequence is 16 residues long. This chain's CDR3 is CASRPQGVGGNSPLHF. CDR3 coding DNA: TGTGCCAGCAGACCCCAGGGGGTGGGCGGTAATTCACCCCTCCACTTT.

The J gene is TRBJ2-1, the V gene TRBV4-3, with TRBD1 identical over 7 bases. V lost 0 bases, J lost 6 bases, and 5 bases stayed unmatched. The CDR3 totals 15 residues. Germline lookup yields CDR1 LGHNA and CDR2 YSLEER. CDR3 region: CASSQDRGFGNEQFF. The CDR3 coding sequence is TGCGCCAGCAGCCAAGACAGGGGGTTTGGCAATGAGCAGTTCTTC.

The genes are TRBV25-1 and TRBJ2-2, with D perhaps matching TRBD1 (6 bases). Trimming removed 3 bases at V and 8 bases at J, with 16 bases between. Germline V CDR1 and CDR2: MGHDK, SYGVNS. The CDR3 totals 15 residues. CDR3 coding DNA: TGTGCCAGCAGTGAGTTACTGGGGGCTACGGGGGAGCTGTTTTTT. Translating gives CASSELLGATGELFF.

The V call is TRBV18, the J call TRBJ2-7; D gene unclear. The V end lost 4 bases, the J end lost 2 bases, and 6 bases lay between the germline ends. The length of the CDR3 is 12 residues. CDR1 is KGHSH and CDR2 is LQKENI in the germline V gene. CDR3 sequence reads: CASSLSAYEQYF. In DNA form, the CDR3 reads TGTGCCAGCTCACTCTCAGCCTACGAGCAGTACTTC.